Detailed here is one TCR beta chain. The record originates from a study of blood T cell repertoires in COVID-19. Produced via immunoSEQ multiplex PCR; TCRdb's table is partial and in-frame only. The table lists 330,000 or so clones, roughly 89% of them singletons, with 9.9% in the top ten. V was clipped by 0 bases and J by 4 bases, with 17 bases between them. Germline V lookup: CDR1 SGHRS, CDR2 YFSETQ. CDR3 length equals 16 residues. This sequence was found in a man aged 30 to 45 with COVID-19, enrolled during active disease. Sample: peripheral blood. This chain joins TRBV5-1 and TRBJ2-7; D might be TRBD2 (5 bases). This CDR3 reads CASSLANTAAAYEQYF. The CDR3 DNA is TGCGCCAGCAGCTTGGCCAACACAGCGGCAGCTTACGAGCAGTACTTC.